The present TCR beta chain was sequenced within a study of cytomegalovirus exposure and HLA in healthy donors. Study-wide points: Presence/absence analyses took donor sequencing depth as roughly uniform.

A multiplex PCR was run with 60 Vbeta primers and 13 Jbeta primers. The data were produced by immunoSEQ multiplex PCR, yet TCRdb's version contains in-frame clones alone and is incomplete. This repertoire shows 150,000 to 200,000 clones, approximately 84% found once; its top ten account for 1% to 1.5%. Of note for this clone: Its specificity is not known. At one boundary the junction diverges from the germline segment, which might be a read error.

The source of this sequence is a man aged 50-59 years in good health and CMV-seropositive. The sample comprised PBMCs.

CDR3 sequence: CASSLAVAGPHEQYF. In DNA, the CDR3 is TGTGCTAGCAGCTTAGCGGTAGCGGGGCCCCACGAGCAGTACTTC. The V call is TRBV7-7, the J call TRBJ2-7; 8 positions agree with TRBD2. The CDR3 is 15 amino acids. CDR1 is SSHAT, CDR2 FNYEAQ, per germline (reference sequence).